A selection of T cell receptor beta chains follows, all from one sample in a study of control samples from healthy donors and cancer patients. Assay used: immunoSEQ multiplex PCR; TCRdb lists only in-frame clones, some missing. The sample yields approximately 97,000 clones, under 95% seen once. What was sequenced was blood. The source is a woman younger than 30 in good health. CDR3s include the opening cysteine and the closing phenylalanine or tryptophan. Each record gives: D gene, V gene, J gene, clone size, CDR3 DNA, CDR3 protein. D genes are given only for firm matches. Expanded clones are given a class, and other clones once, few, many or no size at all.

TRBD2,TRBV9,TRBJ2-3,NA,TGTGCCAGCAGCGTAGATAGGGCTAGCGGGTCTAGCACAGATACGCAGTATTTT,CASSVDRASGSSTDTQYF
NA,TRBV7-8,TRBJ2-1,once,TGTGCCAGCAGCTGGGGTCCCGCCAATGAGCAGTTCTTC,CASSWGPANEQFF
TRBD1,TRBV6-6,TRBJ1-5,NA,TGTGCCAGCAGTCAATTGGGGACAGGGGGGAGCAATCAGCCCCAGCATTTT,CASSQLGTGGSNQPQHF
NA,TRBV11-2,TRBJ2-7,NA,TGTGCCAGCAGCTTAGATCCCCGTGCAGGGCCCTACGAGCAGTACTTC,CASSLDPRAGPYEQYF
TRBD2,TRBV7-9,TRBJ2-7,NA,TGTGCCAGCAGTTACCAAGCGGGGGGGCTCTACGAGCAGTACTTC,CASSYQAGGLYEQYF
NA,TRBV9,TRBJ2-1,NA,TGTGCCAGCACGGAGACCGGCGTAGGTTTCTACAATGAGCAGTTCTTC,CASTETGVGFYNEQFF
NA,TRBV7-3,TRBJ2-1,NA,TGTGCCAGCAGCTTCACAGGGTCCAATGAGCAGTTCTTC,CASSFTGSNEQFF
NA,TRBV3-1/TRBV3-2,TRBJ2-5,NA,TGTGCCAGCAGCCCATCCCGGACTACTTCGTACCAAGAGACCCAGTACTTC,CASSPSRTTSYQETQYF
NA,TRBV7-6,TRBJ1-1,NA,TGTGCCAGCAGCTTAGAAGGCAGACCAAACACTGAAGCTTTCTTT,CASSLEGRPNTEAFF
TRBD1,TRBV4-1,TRBJ2-3,once,TGCGCCAGCAGCCAGGTACAGGGGAGAGACACAGATACGCAGTATTTT,CASSQVQGRDTDTQYF
NA,TRBV20-1,TRBJ1-3,NA,TGCAGTGCTAGTTTTGAAAACACCATATATTTT,CSASFENTIYF
NA,TRBV20-1,TRBJ1-4,NA,TGCAGTGCTAGAGAGACCGGAACCCTGTTTTTT,CSARETGTLFF
NA,TRBV4-2,TRBJ1-2,NA,TGTGCCAGCAGCCTCGGTCGTGTCGGCGCTAACTATGGCTACACCTTC,CASSLGRVGANYGYTF
NA,TRBV19,TRBJ1-5,NA,TGTGCCAGTAGTATAGGCAGGGCCAGGCAGCCCCAGCATTTT,CASSIGRARQPQHF
NA,TRBV12-3/TRBV12-4,TRBJ2-7,NA,TGTGCCAGCAGTTCGGGAAGTACTACCGAGCAGTACTTC,CASSSGSTTEQYF
NA,TRBV11-3,TRBJ1-1,NA,TGTGCCAGCAGCTTAGAGGGCTTTGCAGGGACTGAAGCTTTCTTT,CASSLEGFAGTEAFF
NA,TRBV11-3,TRBJ2-5,NA,TGTGCCAGCAGTGAGGGAGAGACCCAGTACTTC,CASSEGETQYF
NA,TRBV7-3,TRBJ1-3,few,TGTGCCAGCAGCTTATGGCCCGACAGCGGAAACACCATATATTTT,CASSLWPDSGNTIYF
TRBD1,TRBV7-8,TRBJ1-3,NA,TGTGCCAGCAGCCCAGGACAGGTCGGGGGCTCTGGAAACACCATATATTTT,CASSPGQVGGSGNTIYF
NA,TRBV19,TRBJ2-5,once,TGTGCCAGTAGTATTCAGGGCCAAGAGACCCAGTACTTC,CASSIQGQETQYF
NA,TRBV7-9,TRBJ2-1,once,TGTGCCAGCAGCTTCCTACCGGGAGCCTACAATGAGCAGTTCTTC,CASSFLPGAYNEQFF
TRBD2,TRBV9,TRBJ2-1,NA,TGTGCCAGCAGCGTATCTCCTAGCGGGAGGGCGAGAAACAATGAGCAGTTCTTC,CASSVSPSGRARNNEQFF
NA,TRBV2,TRBJ2-1,once,TGTGCCAGCAGTGCGGAGAGCTCCTACAATGAGCAGTTCTTC,CASSAESSYNEQFF
NA,TRBV4-1,TRBJ2-7,NA,TGCGCCAGCAGCCAAGCCGACGAGCAGTACTTC,CASSQADEQYF
TRBD2,TRBV11-2,TRBJ2-1,NA,TGTGCCAGCAGGCGGACTAGCGGGATTACCTACAATGAGCAGTTCTTC,CASRRTSGITYNEQFF
NA,TRBV13,TRBJ2-3,NA,TGTGCCAGCAGCCGCTTCCGTTCTAGCGACACAGATACGCAGTATTTT,CASSRFRSSDTDTQYF
NA,TRBV21-1,TRBJ2-5,NA,TGTGCCAGCTCCGCCCAGGGGGCATGCGAGACCCAGTACTTC,CASSAQGACETQYF
NA,TRBV10-1,TRBJ2-1,NA,TGCGCCAGCAGTTTTACGACTAGCAATGAGCAGTTCTTC,CASSFTTSNEQFF
NA,TRBV24-1,TRBJ1-3,NA,TGTGCCACCAGTTACGGAAACACCATATATTTT,CATSYGNTIYF
NA,TRBV21-1,TRBJ1-2,NA,TGTGCCAGCAGCAAATGGATCAGGGAGCGCGGCTACACCTTC,CASSKWIRERGYTF
TRBD1,TRBV19,TRBJ1-4,once,TGTGCCAGTAGTTTTACCGGGACAGGTAATGAAAAACTGTTTTTT,CASSFTGTGNEKLFF
NA,TRBV18,TRBJ2-3,NA,TGTGCCAGCTCACCGGTGGGCGGGGCCTATACGCAGTATTTT,CASSPVGGAYTQYF
NA,TRBV19,TRBJ1-5,NA,TGTGCCAGTAGTATTTCGGGGCTTTACCAACGGCCCCAGCATTTT,CASSISGLYQRPQHF